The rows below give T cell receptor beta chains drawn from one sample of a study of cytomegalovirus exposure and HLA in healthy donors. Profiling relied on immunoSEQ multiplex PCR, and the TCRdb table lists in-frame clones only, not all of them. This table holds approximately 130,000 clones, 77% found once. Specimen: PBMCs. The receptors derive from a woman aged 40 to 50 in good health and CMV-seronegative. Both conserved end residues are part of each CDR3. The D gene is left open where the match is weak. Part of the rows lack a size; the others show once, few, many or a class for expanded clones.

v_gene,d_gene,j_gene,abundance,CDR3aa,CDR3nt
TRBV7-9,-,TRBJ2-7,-,CASSSPPAGDSYEQYF,TGTGCCAGCAGCTCCCCCCCCGCCGGGGACTCCTACGAGCAGTACTTC
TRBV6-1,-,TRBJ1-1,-,CASSEISSYGGNTEAFF,TGTGCCAGCAGTGAAATTTCGTCTTACGGAGGGAACACTGAAGCTTTCTTT
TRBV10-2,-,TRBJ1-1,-,CASMEGGRNTEAFF,TGCGCCAGCATGGAGGGGGGGCGGAACACTGAAGCTTTCTTT
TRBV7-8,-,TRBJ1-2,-,CASSLREGGYTF,TGTGCCAGCAGCTTAAGGGAGGGTGGCTACACCTTC
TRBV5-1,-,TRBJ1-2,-,CASSPSGTNGYGYTF,TGCGCCAGCAGCCCCTCCGGGACAAATGGCTATGGCTACACCTTC
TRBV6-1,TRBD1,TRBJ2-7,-,CASSEAPGQGSYEQYF,TGTGCCAGCAGTGAAGCCCCGGGACAGGGGTCCTACGAGCAGTACTTC
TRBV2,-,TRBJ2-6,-,CASLTATSGANVLTF,TGTGCCAGCCTGACAGCCACCTCTGGGGCCAACGTCCTGACTTTC
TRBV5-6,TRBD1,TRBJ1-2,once,CASSESGTGGGGYTF,TGTGCCAGCAGCGAATCCGGGACAGGGGGAGGTGGCTACACCTTC
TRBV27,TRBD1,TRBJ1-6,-,CASSAQQGARSPLHF,TGTGCCAGCAGTGCGCAACAGGGGGCGCGTTCACCCCTCCACTTT
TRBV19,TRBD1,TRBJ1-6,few,CASSMPSRSGTGGSPLHF,TGTGCCAGTAGTATGCCCTCGCGAAGTGGGACAGGGGGATCACCCCTCCACTTT
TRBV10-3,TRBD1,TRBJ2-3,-,CAISGTGAGNTQYF,TGTGCCATCAGTGGGACAGGGGCAGGAAATACGCAGTATTTT
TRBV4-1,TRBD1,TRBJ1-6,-,CASSQASINRDRGSPLHF,TGCGCCAGCAGCCAAGCCAGCATAAACCGGGACAGGGGTTCACCCCTCCACTTT
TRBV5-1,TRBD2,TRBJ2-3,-,CASSGTSGGADTQYF,TGCGCCAGCAGCGGGACTAGCGGGGGGGCAGATACGCAGTATTTT
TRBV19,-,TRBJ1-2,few,CASSSGTLANYGYTF,TGTGCCAGTAGTTCCGGGACTCTAGCTAACTATGGCTACACCTTC
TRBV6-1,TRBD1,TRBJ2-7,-,CASSAYRGYEQYF,TGTGCCAGCAGTGCCTACAGGGGCTACGAGCAGTACTTC
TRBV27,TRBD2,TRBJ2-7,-,CASSLKRDYEQYF,TGTGCCAGCAGTTTAAAGCGGGACTACGAGCAGTACTTC
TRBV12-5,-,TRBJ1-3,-,CASGLVFEGHSGNTIYF,TGTGCTAGTGGTTTGGTATTTGAGGGTCACTCTGGAAACACCATATATTTT
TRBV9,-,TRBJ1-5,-,CASPVSPDQPQHF,TGTGCCAGCCCCGTTTCCCCGGATCAGCCCCAGCATTTT
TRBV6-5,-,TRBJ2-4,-,CASSFGQKNIQYF,TGTGCCAGCAGTTTCGGACAGAAAAACATTCAGTACTTC
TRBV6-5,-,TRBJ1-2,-,CASSSGLAYGYTF,TGTGCCAGCAGCTCAGGGTTGGCCTATGGCTACACCTTC
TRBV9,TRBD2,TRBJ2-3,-,CASSVRLAGADTQYF,TGTGCCAGCAGCGTAAGACTAGCGGGGGCAGATACGCAGTATTTT
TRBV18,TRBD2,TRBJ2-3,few,CASSPGGGATDTQYF,TGTGCCAGCTCACCTGGCGGGGGGGCGACAGATACGCAGTATTTT
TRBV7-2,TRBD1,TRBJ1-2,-,CASRVQGQGNYGYTF,TGTGCCAGCAGAGTACAGGGACAGGGAAACTATGGCTACACCTTC
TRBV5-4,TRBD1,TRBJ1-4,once,CASSLEITGGNEKLFF,TGTGCCAGCAGCTTGGAGATTACAGGGGGGAATGAAAAACTGTTTTTT
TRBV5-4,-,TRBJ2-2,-,CASSSSTGELFF,TGTGCCAGCAGCTCTTCTACCGGGGAGCTGTTTTTT
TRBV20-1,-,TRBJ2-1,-,CSARADAEQFF,TGCAGTGCTAGGGCGGATGCTGAGCAGTTCTTC
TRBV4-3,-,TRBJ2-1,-,CASSSRERSHEQFF,TGCGCCAGCAGCTCCCGGGAGAGGAGTCATGAGCAGTTCTTC